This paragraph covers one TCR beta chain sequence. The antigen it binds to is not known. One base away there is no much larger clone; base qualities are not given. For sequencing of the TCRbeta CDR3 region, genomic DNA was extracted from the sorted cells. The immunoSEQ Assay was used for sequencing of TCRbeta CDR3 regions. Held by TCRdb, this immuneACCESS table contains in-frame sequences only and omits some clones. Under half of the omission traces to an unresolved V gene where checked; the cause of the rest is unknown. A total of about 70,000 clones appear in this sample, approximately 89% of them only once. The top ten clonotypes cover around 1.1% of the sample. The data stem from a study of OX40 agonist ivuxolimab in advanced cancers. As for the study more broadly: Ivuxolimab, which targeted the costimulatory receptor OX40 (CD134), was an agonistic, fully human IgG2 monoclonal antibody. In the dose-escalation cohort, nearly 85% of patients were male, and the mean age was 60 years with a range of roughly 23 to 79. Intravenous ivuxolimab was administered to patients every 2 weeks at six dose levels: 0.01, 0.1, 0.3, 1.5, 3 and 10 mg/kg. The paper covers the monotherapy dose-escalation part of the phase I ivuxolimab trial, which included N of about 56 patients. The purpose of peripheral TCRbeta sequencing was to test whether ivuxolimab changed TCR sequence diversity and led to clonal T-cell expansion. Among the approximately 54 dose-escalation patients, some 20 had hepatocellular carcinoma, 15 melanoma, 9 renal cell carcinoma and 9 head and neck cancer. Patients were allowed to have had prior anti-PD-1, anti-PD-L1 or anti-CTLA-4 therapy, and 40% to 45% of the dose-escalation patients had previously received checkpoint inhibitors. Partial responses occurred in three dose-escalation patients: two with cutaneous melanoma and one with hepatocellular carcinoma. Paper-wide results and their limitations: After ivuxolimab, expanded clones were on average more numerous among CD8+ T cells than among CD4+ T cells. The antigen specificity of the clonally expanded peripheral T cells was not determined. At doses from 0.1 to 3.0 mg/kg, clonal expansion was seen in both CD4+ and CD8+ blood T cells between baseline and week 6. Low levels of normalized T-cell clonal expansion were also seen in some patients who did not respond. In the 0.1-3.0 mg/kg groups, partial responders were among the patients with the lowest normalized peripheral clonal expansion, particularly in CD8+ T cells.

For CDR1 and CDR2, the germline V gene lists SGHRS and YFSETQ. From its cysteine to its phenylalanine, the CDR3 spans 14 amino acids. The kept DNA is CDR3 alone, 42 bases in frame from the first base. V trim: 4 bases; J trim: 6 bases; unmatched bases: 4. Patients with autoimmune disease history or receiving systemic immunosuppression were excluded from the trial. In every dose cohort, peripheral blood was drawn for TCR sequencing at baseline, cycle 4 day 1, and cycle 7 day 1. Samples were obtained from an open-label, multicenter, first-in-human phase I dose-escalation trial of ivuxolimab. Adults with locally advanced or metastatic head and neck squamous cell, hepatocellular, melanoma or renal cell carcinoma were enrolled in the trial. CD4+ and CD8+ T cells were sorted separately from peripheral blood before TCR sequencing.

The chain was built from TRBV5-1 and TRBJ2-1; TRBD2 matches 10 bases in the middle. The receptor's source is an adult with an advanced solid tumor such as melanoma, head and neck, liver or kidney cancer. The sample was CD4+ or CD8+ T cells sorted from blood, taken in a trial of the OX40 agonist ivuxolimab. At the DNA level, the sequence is TGCGCCAGCAGCACCCAGCGGGGGGGCAATGAGCAGTTCTTC. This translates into CASSTQRGGNEQFF.